The rows below give T cell receptor beta chains drawn from one sample of a study of molecular identifiers for immune sequencing clone quantification. TCRdb fed the PCR reads into MiXCR, producing one record per CDR3 protein. The sample yields 250,000 to 350,000 distinct CDR3 sequences, about a fifth seen once. Sequenced: naive CD8+ T cells from blood, with Jurkat cell RNA spiked in. These receptors were taken from a human donor in good health. Some libraries in this study had Jurkat cell RNA spiked in. The conserved cysteine and the conserved F or W are not part of the CDR3 here.

TRBJ2-7 | TRBV20-1 | SARSTPGTAVYEQY
TRBJ2-1 | TRBV28 | ASTGLNYNEQF
TRBJ2-7 | TRBV7-2 | ASSLADAEIFSYEQY
TRBJ1-1 | TRBV10-1 | ASSESTGDTEAF
TRBJ1-2 | TRBV2 | ASSGVTGSYGYT
TRBJ1-1 | TRBV5-3 | ASSFFGDEAY
TRBJ1-2 | TRBV6-2/TRBV6-3 | ASSLMEVLYYGYT
TRBJ2-7 | TRBV7-9 | ASSDRDLYYEQY
TRBJ2-7 | TRBV12-3/TRBV12-4 | ASSFGSLGGYEQY
TRBJ2-7 | TRBV30 | AWSMGIQSEQY
TRBJ2-5 | TRBV5-6 | ASSIGTVRETQY
TRBJ2-7 | TRBV4-1 | ASGQGGQRDEQY